One and the same sample provided the 8 T cell receptor beta chains below, sequenced in a study of Ad26.COV2.S vaccination and SARS-CoV-2 variants. Clones were read by immunoSEQ multiplex PCR, and TCRdb kept only the in-frame ones, dropping some. Among roughly 390,000 clones listed, approximately 90% were seen once. Treatment specified: 15 to 20 received Ad26.COV2.S at low or high dose, single or two shots; 5 received placebo; per-sample allocation not given. At day 63 after the first vaccine or placebo injection, samples were drawn. This specimen consisted of peripheral blood, obtained in a trial of Ad26.COV2.S vaccine versus placebo. The origin of the receptors is a person between 18 and 65 years old who received the Ad26.COV2.S COVID-19 vaccine or a placebo.

The chain is built from TRBV2 and TRBJ2-7, with D possibly matching TRBD1 (5 bases). Germline CDR1 is SNHLY and CDR2 is FYNNEI. V was clipped by 1 base and J by 4 bases, with 17 bases between them. The CDR3 extends over 16 amino acids. The CDR3 DNA is TGTGCCAGCAGTGAAGGGATGGTCAGGGCGAGTTACGAGCAGTACTTC. Its translation is CASSEGMVRASYEQYF.

The V gene is TRBV19, the J gene TRBJ1-2; D uncertain. The CDR3 consists of 15 residues. Trimming left V 3 bases short and J 3 bases short, with 14 bases between. CDR1 is LNHDA, CDR2 SQIVND, per germline (reference sequence). The CDR3 coding sequence is TGTGCCAGTAGTATCTCACTAGGCATTTACTATGGCTACACCTTC. This sequence encodes CASSISLGIYYGYTF. Full variable domain (outside the CDR3, taken from reference TRBV19 and TRBJ1-2): DGGITQSPKYLFRKEGQNVTLSCEQNLNHDAMYWYRQDPGQGLRLIYYSQIVNDFQKGDIAEGYSVSREKKESFPLTVTSAQKNPTAFYLCASSISLGIYYGYTFGSGTRLTVV.

V usage is TRBV10-3 and J usage is TRBJ2-6; 7 bases agree with TRBD1. CDR3 size: 17 residues. V shed 7 bases and J 0 bases; nucleotides not matched to a gene: 9. The germline V gene encodes CDR1 ENHRY and CDR2 SYGVKD. CDR3 in amino acids: CAITDRVGSSGANVLTF. DNA of the CDR3: TGTGCCATCACCGACAGGGTTGGGAGCTCTGGGGCCAACGTCCTGACTTTC.

This chain connects TRBV3-1 (or the pseudogene TRBV3-2) to TRBJ2-7; 8 bases are a match to TRBD1. The V and J ends lost 8 bases and 0 bases, in that order; junction bases with no gene match: 6. Germline CDR1 and CDR2: LGHDT and YNNKEL (reference sequence). The CDR3 runs 14 residues. This CDR3 reads CASHNRGDSYEQYF. CDR3 nucleotides: TGTGCCAGCCATAACAGGGGGGACTCCTACGAGCAGTACTTC.

The chain uses TRBV6-5 and TRBJ1-6; D possibly corresponds to TRBD1 (6 bases). This CDR3 has 15 residues. Germline V gene sequence: CDR1 MNHEY, CDR2 SVGAGI. V shed 5 bases and J shed 5 bases, with 13 bases lying between them. This CDR3 is CASSRPGQHNSPLHF. In DNA, the CDR3 is TGTGCCAGCAGTCGACCGGGACAACATAATTCACCCCTCCACTTT.

The chain recombines TRBV7-6 with TRBJ1-1, with TRBD1 as a possible D gene (5 bases). Trimming shortened V by 5 bases and J by 10 bases, and 17 bases separated the two germline ends. Germline CDR1 is SGHVS and CDR2 is FNYEAQ. The CDR3 spans 13 residues. CDR3 sequence reads: CASSPYRTERAFF. The CDR3 DNA reads as TGTGCCAGCAGCCCGTACAGGACGGAGCGAGCTTTCTTT.

The J gene is TRBJ2-7, the V gene TRBV28; 10 bases are a match to TRBD1. Germline-derived CDR1 and CDR2 are MDHEN and SYDVKM. The J segment lost 0 bases and the V segment lost 3 bases, leaving 5 bases of the junction unmatched. The CDR3 spans 16 residues. The CDR3 bases are TGTGCCAGCAGTTTGCTGGGACAGGGGAGCTCCTACGAGCAGTACTTC. As protein: CASSLLGQGSSYEQYF.

This clone was seen just once. Different DNA sequences within this sample yield the same CDR3. This chain's CDR3 is CASSYRQGRTGELFF. CDR3 in DNA: TGTGCCAGCAGTTACCGGCAGGGCCGCACCGGGGAGCTGTTTTTT. The V and J genes are TRBV6-5 and TRBJ2-2; D possibly corresponds to TRBD1 (5 bases). The CDR3 totals 15 residues. Germline CDR1 MNHEY, CDR2 SVGAGI. Trimming shortened V by 2 bases and J by 4 bases, and 11 bases separated the two germline ends.